This is a list of T cell receptor beta chains from one sample in a study of blood T cell repertoires in COVID-19. Here immunoSEQ multiplex PCR was the method, and the copy in TCRdb shows in-frame clones only, minus some. The sample lists some 150,000 clones; approximately 83% were seen once. Sequenced input: peripheral blood. Source of these receptors: a human donor in a cohort sampled during active COVID-19. Each CDR3 is given with its conserved first and last residue. The D gene is left open where the match is weak. Clone sizes are given selectively: once, few, many, or a class where the clone is expanded.

v_call: TRBV6-5
j_call: TRBJ2-2
clone_size: -
d_call: -
cdr3_aa: CASTQLRDIGELFF
cdr3_nt: TGTGCCAGCACCCAACTCCGGGACATCGGGGAGCTGTTTTTT

v_call: TRBV28
j_call: TRBJ1-1
clone_size: -
d_call: -
cdr3_aa: CASSRLGGENTEAFF
cdr3_nt: TGTGCCAGCAGCCGCCTAGGGGGGGAGAACACTGAAGCTTTCTTT

v_call: TRBV7-9
j_call: TRBJ2-1
clone_size: -
d_call: -
cdr3_aa: CASSLAGAGRGYNEQFF
cdr3_nt: TGTGCCAGCAGCTTAGCGGGGGCGGGCAGAGGTTACAATGAGCAGTTCTTC

v_call: TRBV3-1/TRBV3-2
j_call: TRBJ2-1
clone_size: -
d_call: -
cdr3_aa: CASSLLGGESGEQFF
cdr3_nt: TGTGCCAGCAGCCTCCTCGGCGGGGAATCGGGTGAGCAGTTCTTC

v_call: TRBV5-4
j_call: TRBJ2-7
clone_size: few
d_call: -
cdr3_aa: CASSSRGLRSYEQYF
cdr3_nt: TGTGCCAGCAGCTCGCGGGGATTACGATCCTACGAGCAGTACTTC

v_call: TRBV6-2/TRBV6-3
j_call: TRBJ1-5
clone_size: -
d_call: TRBD1
cdr3_aa: CASSYTTGFGQPQHF
cdr3_nt: TGTGCCAGCAGTTACACGACAGGGTTCGGCCAGCCCCAGCATTTT

v_call: TRBV29-1
j_call: TRBJ2-7
clone_size: -
d_call: TRBD1
cdr3_aa: CSVDPDRDFHEQYF
cdr3_nt: TGCAGCGTTGACCCGGACAGGGATTTCCACGAGCAGTACTTC

v_call: TRBV28
j_call: TRBJ1-2
clone_size: once
d_call: -
cdr3_aa: CASRNSYGYTF
cdr3_nt: TGTGCCAGCAGGAATAGCTATGGCTACACCTTC

v_call: TRBV30
j_call: TRBJ2-7
clone_size: many
d_call: TRBD1
cdr3_aa: CAWSTGGKSYEQYF
cdr3_nt: TGTGCCTGGAGTACAGGGGGCAAATCCTACGAGCAGTACTTC

v_call: TRBV9
j_call: TRBJ2-3
clone_size: -
d_call: -
cdr3_aa: CASSVGVSGDFRDTQYF
cdr3_nt: TGTGCCAGCAGCGTAGGCGTTAGCGGAGACTTCAGGGATACGCAGTATTTT

v_call: TRBV3-1/TRBV3-2
j_call: TRBJ1-6
clone_size: -
d_call: -
cdr3_aa: CASSEGEGRSPLHF
cdr3_nt: TGTGCCAGCAGTGAAGGGGAGGGTAGATCACCCCTCCACTTT

v_call: TRBV28
j_call: TRBJ2-1
clone_size: -
d_call: -
cdr3_aa: CASSPVGRGNEQFF
cdr3_nt: TGTGCCAGCAGCCCGGTGGGCCGGGGAAATGAGCAGTTCTTC

v_call: TRBV10-1
j_call: TRBJ1-3
clone_size: -
d_call: TRBD1
cdr3_aa: CASQYSQDRGFRNTIYF
cdr3_nt: TGCGCCAGTCAGTACTCCCAGGACAGGGGTTTTAGAAACACCATATATTTT

v_call: TRBV27
j_call: TRBJ2-1
clone_size: -
d_call: TRBD2
cdr3_aa: CASSPVGTSGNNEQFF
cdr3_nt: TGTGCCAGCAGTCCAGTCGGGACTAGCGGAAACAATGAGCAGTTCTTC

v_call: TRBV5-1
j_call: TRBJ2-3
clone_size: -
d_call: -
cdr3_aa: CASSLGAGPRDTQYF
cdr3_nt: TGCGCCAGCAGCTTGGGGGCAGGGCCTCGGGATACGCAGTATTTT

v_call: TRBV7-3
j_call: TRBJ2-3
clone_size: -
d_call: TRBD2
cdr3_aa: CASTKAGGHTDTQYF
cdr3_nt: TGTGCCAGCACCAAAGCGGGGGGCCACACAGATACGCAGTATTTT

v_call: TRBV5-1
j_call: TRBJ2-7
clone_size: -
d_call: -
cdr3_aa: CASSLGGSLYEQYF
cdr3_nt: TGCGCCAGCAGCTTGGGAGGGAGTCTATACGAGCAGTACTTC

v_call: TRBV9
j_call: TRBJ2-1
clone_size: many
d_call: -
cdr3_aa: CASSPLGHTTSSYNEQFF
cdr3_nt: TGTGCCAGCAGCCCCCTAGGCCACACCACGAGCTCCTACAATGAGCAGTTCTTC

v_call: TRBV6-1
j_call: TRBJ2-7
clone_size: -
d_call: -
cdr3_aa: CASSEGAVPYEQYF
cdr3_nt: TGTGCCAGCAGTGAAGGGGCAGTACCCTACGAGCAGTACTTC

v_call: TRBV6-2/TRBV6-3
j_call: TRBJ2-4
clone_size: once
d_call: -
cdr3_aa: CASSYDTILAKNIQYF
cdr3_nt: TGTGCCAGCAGTTACGACACAATTCTAGCCAAAAACATTCAGTACTTC

v_call: TRBV15
j_call: TRBJ2-5
clone_size: -
d_call: -
cdr3_aa: CATSRAVDSRETQYF
cdr3_nt: TGTGCCACCAGCAGAGCTGTGGACAGTAGGGAGACCCAGTACTTC

v_call: TRBV12-3/TRBV12-4
j_call: TRBJ1-5
clone_size: -
d_call: -
cdr3_aa: CASTNRVGQPQHF
cdr3_nt: TGTGCCAGCACTAACAGGGTGGGGCAGCCCCAGCATTTT

v_call: TRBV30
j_call: TRBJ2-7
clone_size: -
d_call: -
cdr3_aa: CALVRGYEQYF
cdr3_nt: TGTGCCCTAGTTCGGGGCTACGAGCAGTACTTC

v_call: TRBV5-1
j_call: TRBJ1-6
clone_size: -
d_call: -
cdr3_aa: CASSGRGGSPLHF
cdr3_nt: TGCGCCAGCAGCGGGAGGGGGGGCTCACCCCTCCACTTT

v_call: TRBV9
j_call: TRBJ1-3
clone_size: few
d_call: -
cdr3_aa: CASSMDSVFSGNTIYF
cdr3_nt: TGTGCCAGCAGCATGGACAGTGTTTTCTCTGGAAACACCATATATTTT

v_call: TRBV4-2
j_call: TRBJ2-7
clone_size: few
d_call: -
cdr3_aa: CASSQTTNLKAYEQYF
cdr3_nt: TGTGCCAGCAGCCAAACCACAAACCTTAAAGCCTACGAGCAGTACTTC

v_call: TRBV5-5
j_call: TRBJ1-1
clone_size: -
d_call: -
cdr3_aa: CASSLGVGAVVEAFF
cdr3_nt: TGTGCCAGCAGCTTGGGGGTAGGGGCGGTGGTTGAAGCTTTCTTT

v_call: TRBV9
j_call: TRBJ2-1
clone_size: -
d_call: -
cdr3_aa: CASSVDSSLNYNEQFF
cdr3_nt: TGTGCCAGCAGCGTAGACTCTTCTTTAAACTACAATGAGCAGTTCTTC

v_call: TRBV11-2
j_call: TRBJ2-1
clone_size: -
d_call: TRBD2
cdr3_aa: CASSPPASGRNEQFF
cdr3_nt: TGTGCCAGCAGCCCCCCCGCTAGCGGGAGAAATGAGCAGTTCTTC

v_call: TRBV18
j_call: TRBJ2-2
clone_size: -
d_call: TRBD2
cdr3_aa: CASSPASGRDTGELFF
cdr3_nt: TGTGCCAGCTCACCCGCTAGCGGGAGAGACACCGGGGAGCTGTTTTTT

v_call: TRBV27
j_call: TRBJ2-1
clone_size: -
d_call: TRBD1
cdr3_aa: CASSLLATGANEQFF
cdr3_nt: TGTGCCAGCAGTTTATTGGCTACAGGGGCCAATGAGCAGTTCTTC

v_call: TRBV2
j_call: TRBJ2-5
clone_size: -
d_call: TRBD2
cdr3_aa: CASGGTSGPRPQYF
cdr3_nt: TGTGCCAGCGGCGGGACTAGCGGTCCAAGGCCCCAGTACTTC

v_call: TRBV11-2
j_call: TRBJ2-1
clone_size: -
d_call: -
cdr3_aa: CASIGQFF
cdr3_nt: TGTGCCAGCATCGGGCAGTTCTTC